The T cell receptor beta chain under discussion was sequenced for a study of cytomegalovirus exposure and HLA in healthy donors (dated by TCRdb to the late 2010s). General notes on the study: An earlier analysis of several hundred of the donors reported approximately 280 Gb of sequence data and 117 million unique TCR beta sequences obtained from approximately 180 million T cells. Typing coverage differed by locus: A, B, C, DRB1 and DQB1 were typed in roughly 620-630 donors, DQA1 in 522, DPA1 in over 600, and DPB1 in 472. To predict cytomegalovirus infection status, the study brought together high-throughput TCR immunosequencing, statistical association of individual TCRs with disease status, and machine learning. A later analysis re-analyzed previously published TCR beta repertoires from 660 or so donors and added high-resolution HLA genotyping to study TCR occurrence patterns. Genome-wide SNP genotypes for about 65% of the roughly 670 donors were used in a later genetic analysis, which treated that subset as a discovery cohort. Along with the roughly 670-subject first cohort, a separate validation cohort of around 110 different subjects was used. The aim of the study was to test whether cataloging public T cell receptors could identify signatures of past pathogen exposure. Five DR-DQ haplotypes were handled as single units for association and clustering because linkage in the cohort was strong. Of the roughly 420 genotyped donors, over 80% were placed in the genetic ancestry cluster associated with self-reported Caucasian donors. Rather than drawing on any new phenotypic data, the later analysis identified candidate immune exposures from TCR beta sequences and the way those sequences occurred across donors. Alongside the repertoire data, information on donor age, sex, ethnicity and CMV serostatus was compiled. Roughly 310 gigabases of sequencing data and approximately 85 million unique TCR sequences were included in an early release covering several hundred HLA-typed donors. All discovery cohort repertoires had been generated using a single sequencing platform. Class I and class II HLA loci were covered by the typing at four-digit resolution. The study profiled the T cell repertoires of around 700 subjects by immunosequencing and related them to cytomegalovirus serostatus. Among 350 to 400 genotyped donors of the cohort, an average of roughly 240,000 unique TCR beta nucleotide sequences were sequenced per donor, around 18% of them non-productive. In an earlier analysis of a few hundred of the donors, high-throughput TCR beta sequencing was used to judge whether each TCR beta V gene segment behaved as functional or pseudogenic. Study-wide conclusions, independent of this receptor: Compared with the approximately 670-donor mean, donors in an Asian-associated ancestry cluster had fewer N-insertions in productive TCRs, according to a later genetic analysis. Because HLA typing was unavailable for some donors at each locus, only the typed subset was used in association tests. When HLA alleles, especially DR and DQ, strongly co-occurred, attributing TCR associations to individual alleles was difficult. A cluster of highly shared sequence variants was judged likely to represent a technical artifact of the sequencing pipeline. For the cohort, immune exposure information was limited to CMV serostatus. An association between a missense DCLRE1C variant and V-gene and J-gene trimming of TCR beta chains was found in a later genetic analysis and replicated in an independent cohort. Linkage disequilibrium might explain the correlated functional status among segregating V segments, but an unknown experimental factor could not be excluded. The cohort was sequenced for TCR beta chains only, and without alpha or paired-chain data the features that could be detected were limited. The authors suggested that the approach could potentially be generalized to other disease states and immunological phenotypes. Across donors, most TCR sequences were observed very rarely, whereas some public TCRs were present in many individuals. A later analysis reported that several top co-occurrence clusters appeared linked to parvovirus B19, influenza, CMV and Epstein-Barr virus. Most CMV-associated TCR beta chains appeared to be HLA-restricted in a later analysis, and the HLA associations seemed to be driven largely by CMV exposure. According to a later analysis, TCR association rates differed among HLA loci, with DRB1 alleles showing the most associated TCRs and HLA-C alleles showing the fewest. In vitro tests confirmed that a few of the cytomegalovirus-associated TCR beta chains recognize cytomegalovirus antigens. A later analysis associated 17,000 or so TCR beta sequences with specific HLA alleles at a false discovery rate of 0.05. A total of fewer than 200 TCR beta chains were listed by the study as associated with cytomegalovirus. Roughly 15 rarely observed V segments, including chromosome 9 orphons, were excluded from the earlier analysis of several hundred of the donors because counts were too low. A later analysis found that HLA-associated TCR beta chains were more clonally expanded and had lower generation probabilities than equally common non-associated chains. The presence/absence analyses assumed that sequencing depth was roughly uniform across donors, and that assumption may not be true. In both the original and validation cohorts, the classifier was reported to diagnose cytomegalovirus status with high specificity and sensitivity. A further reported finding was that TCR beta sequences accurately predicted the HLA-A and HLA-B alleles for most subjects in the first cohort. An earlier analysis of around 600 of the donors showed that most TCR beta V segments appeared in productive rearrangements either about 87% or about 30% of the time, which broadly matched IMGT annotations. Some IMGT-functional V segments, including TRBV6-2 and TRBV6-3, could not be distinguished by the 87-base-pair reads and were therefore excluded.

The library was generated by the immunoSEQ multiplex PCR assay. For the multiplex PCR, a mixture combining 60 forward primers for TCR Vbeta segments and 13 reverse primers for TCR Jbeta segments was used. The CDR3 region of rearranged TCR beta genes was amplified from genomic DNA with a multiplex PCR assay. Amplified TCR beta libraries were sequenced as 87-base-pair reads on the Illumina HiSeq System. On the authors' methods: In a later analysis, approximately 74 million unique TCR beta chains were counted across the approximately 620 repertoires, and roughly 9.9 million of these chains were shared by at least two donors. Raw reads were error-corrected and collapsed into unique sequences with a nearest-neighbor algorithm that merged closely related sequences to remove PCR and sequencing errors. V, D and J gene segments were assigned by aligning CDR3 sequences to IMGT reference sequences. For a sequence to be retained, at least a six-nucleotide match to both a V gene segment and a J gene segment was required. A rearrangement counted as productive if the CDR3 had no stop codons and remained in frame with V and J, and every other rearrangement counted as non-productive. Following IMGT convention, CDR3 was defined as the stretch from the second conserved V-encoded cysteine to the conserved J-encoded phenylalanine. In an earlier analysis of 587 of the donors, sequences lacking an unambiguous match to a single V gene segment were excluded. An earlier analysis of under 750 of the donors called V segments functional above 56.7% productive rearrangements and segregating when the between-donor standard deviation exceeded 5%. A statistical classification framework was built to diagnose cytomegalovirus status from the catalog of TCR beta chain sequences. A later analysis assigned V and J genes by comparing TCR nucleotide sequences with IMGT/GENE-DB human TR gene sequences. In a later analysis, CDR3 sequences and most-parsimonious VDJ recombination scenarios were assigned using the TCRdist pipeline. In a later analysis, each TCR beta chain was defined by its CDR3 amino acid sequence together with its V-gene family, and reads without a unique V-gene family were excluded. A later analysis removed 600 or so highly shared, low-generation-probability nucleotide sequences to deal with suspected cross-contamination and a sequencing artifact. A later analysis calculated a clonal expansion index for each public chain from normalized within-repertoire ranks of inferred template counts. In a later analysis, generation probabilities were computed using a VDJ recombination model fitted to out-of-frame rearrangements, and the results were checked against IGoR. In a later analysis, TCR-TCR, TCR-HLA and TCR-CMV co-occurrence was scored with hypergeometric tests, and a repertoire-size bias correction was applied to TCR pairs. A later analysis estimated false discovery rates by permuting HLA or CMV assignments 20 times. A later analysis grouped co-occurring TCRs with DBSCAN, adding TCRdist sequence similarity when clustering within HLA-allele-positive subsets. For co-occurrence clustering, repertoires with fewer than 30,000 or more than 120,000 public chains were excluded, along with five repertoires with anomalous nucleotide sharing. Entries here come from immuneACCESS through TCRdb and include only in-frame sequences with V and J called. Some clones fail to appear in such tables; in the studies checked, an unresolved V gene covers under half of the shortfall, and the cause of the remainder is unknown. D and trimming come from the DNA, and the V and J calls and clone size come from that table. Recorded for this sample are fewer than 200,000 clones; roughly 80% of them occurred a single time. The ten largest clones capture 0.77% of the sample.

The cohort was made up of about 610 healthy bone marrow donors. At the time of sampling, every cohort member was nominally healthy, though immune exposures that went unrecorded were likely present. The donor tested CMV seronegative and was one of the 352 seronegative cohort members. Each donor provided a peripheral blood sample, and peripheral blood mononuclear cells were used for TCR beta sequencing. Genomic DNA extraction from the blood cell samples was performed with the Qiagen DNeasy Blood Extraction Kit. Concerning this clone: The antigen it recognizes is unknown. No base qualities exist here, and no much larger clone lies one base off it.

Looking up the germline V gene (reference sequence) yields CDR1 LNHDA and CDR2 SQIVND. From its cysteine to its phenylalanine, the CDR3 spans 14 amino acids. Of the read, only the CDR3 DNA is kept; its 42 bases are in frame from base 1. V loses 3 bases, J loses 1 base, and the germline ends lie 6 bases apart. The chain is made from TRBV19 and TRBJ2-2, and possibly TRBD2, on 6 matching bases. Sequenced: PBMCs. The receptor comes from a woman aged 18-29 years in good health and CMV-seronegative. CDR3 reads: CASSMGGNTGELFF. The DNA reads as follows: TGTGCCAGTAGTATGGGGGGGAACACCGGGGAGCTGTTTTTT.